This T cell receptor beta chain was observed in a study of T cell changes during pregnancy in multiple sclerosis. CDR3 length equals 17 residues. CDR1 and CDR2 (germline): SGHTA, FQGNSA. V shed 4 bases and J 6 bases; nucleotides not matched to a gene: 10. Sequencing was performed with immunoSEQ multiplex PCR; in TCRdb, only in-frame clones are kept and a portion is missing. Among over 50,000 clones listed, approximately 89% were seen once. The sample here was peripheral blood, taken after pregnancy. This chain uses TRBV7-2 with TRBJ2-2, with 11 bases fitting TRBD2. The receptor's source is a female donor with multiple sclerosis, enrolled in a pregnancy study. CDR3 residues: CASSSPLAGGMAGELFF. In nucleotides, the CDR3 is TGTGCCAGCAGCTCCCCATTAGCGGGGGGGATGGCCGGGGAGCTGTTTTTT.